This T cell receptor (beta chain) was found in a study of regulatory T cells in long-lasting Graves disease. Study results and limitations: It was peripheral blood alone, not thyroid tissue, that was studied. Persistent Graves' cases showed lower TCR diversity than newly diagnosed cases.

Arm-PCR with iRepertoire HTBI primers amplified the CDR3 regions for these TCR beta libraries. TCRdb re-analysed the multiplex PCR reads in MiXCR, keeping a single row per CDR3 protein. The sample lists some 430,000 distinct CDR3 sequences; about 22% were seen once. Specified time point: persistent/refractory GD, antithyroid drugs over 5 years with positive TRAb. RNA from PBMCs was the source of the TCR library. This clonotype has just one count. Its antigen is unidentified. The sample consisted of peripheral blood mononuclear cells (PBMCs), taken when the disease was refractory, from a patient treated with antithyroid drugs. The receptor's source is a female donor with Graves disease.

In DNA form, the CDR3 reads TGTGCCAGCCGGGACCAGAGCACAGATACGCAGTATTTT. Translation gives CASRDQSTDTQYF. The chain has TRBV12-3 or TRBV12-4 and TRBJ2-3; D assignment may be TRBD1 or TRBD2 (5 bases each). V was trimmed by 8 bases and J by 0 bases, leaving 9 bases between them. This CDR3 spans 13 amino acids.